The 8 T cell receptor beta chains in this list originate from one sample, sequenced in a study of blood T cell repertoires in COVID-19. Repertoires were generated with immunoSEQ multiplex PCR, while TCRdb's copy carries only in-frame clones and drops some. The sample has roughly 70,000 clones, 75% to 90% seen once. The sample taken for sequencing was peripheral blood. These receptors came from a man between 70 and 80 years old who had recovered from COVID-19.

The chain recombines TRBV5-5 with TRBJ1-3; the D is unclear. V lost 2 bases and J lost 0, with 9 bases in between. Germline values: CDR1 SGHKS, CDR2 YYEKEE (reference sequence). The CDR3 runs 15 residues. CDR3 amino acids: CASSFAEYSGNTIYF. DNA for the CDR3: TGTGCCAGCAGCTTTGCAGAATACTCTGGAAACACCATATATTTT.

This clone was counted once. This chain links TRBV12-5 with TRBJ1-6; D remains ambiguous. This CDR3 spans 15 amino acids. Germline V CDR1 and CDR2: LGHNT, FRNRAP. Trimming left V 6 bases short and J 9 bases short, with 18 bases between. CDR3 in amino acids: CASGPSPATGSPLHF. Here the CDR3 DNA reads TGTGCTAGTGGCCCCTCCCCAGCTACGGGTTCACCCCTCCACTTT.

The CDR3 spells CASSLTPRGSLGNQPQHF. The CDR3 nucleotides are TGTGCCAGCAGTTTAACCCCTAGGGGGTCTCTCGGCAATCAGCCCCAGCATTTT. V and J are TRBV28 and TRBJ1-5, with D perhaps TRBD1 (6 bases). Germline V gene data show CDR1 as MDHEN and CDR2 as SYDVKM. V shed 2 bases and J shed 2 bases, with 19 bases lying between them. CDR3 length: 18 amino acids.

The chain employs TRBV5-4 and TRBJ1-1; D is perhaps TRBD1 (6 bases). The V end was cut by 3 bases, the J end by 5 bases, with 14 bases between. Germline assignment: CDR1 SGHNT and CDR2 YYREEE (reference sequence). CDR3 length: 14 amino acids. The CDR3 nucleotides read TGTGCCAGCAGCTCCGACAGGAGGTTGACTGAAGCTTTCTTT. Its protein is CASSSDRRLTEAFF.

The V call is TRBV15, the J call TRBJ2-6; weak D call: TRBD1 (5 bases). Germline CDR1 and CDR2: LNHNV and YYDKDF (reference sequence). Deletions cut 4 bases from V and 2 bases from J, with 9 bases between. CDR3 length equals 15 residues. CDR3 sequence: CATSNRGTGANVLTF. In nucleotides, the CDR3 is TGTGCCACCAGCAATAGGGGAACTGGGGCCAACGTCCTGACTTTC.

The chain uses TRBV5-1 and TRBJ2-1; possibly TRBD1 for D (5 bases). The germline V and J ends were trimmed by 0 bases and 4 bases, with 11 bases remaining between them. This CDR3 is built from 15 residues. Looked up from germline, CDR1 is SGHRS and CDR2 is YFSETQ. CDR3 nucleotides: TGCGCCAGCAGCTTGGGACTCGACAGTTACAATGAGCAGTTCTTC. This translates into CASSLGLDSYNEQFF.

The genes are TRBV28 and TRBJ1-4, with a weak D call TRBD1 (6 bases). V lost 5 bases and J 11 bases, leaving 15 bases between the germline ends. From germline, CDR1 is MDHEN and CDR2 SYDVKM. The CDR3 loop spans 13 amino acids. The CDR3 coding sequence is TGTGCCAGCAGTGGGACATTGGGGGACAAACTGTTTTTT. Translation: CASSGTLGDKLFF.

The chain has TRBV7-9 and TRBJ2-7; 11 bases align to TRBD2. The CDR3 has 14 residues. In germline, CDR1 is SEHNR, CDR2 FQNEAQ (reference sequence). With V trimmed by 6 bases and J by 5 bases, 6 bases remained unmatched. The CDR3 protein is CASSPLAGVDEQYF. The CDR3, as DNA: TGTGCCAGCAGTCCACTAGCGGGAGTGGACGAGCAGTACTTC.